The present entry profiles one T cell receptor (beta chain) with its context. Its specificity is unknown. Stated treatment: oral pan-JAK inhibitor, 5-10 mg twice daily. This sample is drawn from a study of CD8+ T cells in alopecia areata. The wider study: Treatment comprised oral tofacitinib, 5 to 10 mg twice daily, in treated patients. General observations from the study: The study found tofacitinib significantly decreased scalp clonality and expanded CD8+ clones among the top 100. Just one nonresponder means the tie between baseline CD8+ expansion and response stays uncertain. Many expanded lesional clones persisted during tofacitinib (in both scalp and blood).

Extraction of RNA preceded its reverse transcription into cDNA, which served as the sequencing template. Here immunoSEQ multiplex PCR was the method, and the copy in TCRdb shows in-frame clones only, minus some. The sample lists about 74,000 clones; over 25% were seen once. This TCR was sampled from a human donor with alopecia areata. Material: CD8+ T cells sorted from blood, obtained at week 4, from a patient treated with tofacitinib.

The CDR3 region has the DNA TGCAGCGTTGTTCGGGGGGTCACAGATACGCAGTATTTT. As protein: CSVVRGVTDTQYF. The chain combines TRBV29-1 with TRBJ2-3; 7 bases fit TRBD2. The germline gives CDR1 SQVTM, CDR2 ANQGSEA. The J segment lost 2 bases and the V segment lost 4 bases, leaving 3 bases of the junction unmatched. The CDR3 is 13 amino acids.